The entry below describes one TCR beta chain. No antigen is known for it. The data stem from a study of shared clonotypes between healthy human individuals. Study conclusions and caveats: Among several donors, 4.5% to 5.5% of naive CD4 clonotypes were found in common. Non-shared clonotypes were found to have lower generation probabilities than the clonotypes that were shared by all four of the sorted-subset donors.

CDR1 and CDR2 (germline): SNHLY, FYNNEI. V lost 2 bases and J 10 bases, leaving 12 bases between the germline ends. The CDR3 is 14 residues long. The naive CD8 fraction comprised CD45RO-negative cells positively selected for CCR7 and excluded terminally differentiated effector memory CD45RA+ cells. The repertoire was sequenced with immunoSEQ multiplex PCR; TCRdb's copy has only in-frame clones and lacks some. The sample contains some 2 million clones, about 95% of which appear only once. The sequence was collected from a man in his late teens or twenties in good health. The chain links TRBV2 to TRBJ1-6, with D tentatively TRBD1 (6 bases). The sample taken for sequencing was naive CD8+ T cells sorted from blood. Here the CDR3 DNA reads TGTGCCAGCAGTGAATGGGGGGCAGAGTCACCCCTCCACTTT. Protein sequence: CASSEWGAESPLHF.